One sample yielded the 3 T cell receptor beta chains listed below, sequenced in a study of blood T cell repertoires in COVID-19. The method was immunoSEQ multiplex PCR; TCRdb's version includes in-frame clones alone and lacks a portion of them. This table has about 220,000 clones, about 87% appearing once. The sequenced material came from PBMCs or T cells enriched from blood (not recorded which). The source of these receptors is a young woman who had recovered from COVID-19.

J is TRBJ2-7 and V is TRBV5-6, with a weak D call TRBD2 (5 bases). Deletions cut 4 bases from V and 5 bases from J, with 16 bases between. Germline CDR1 is SGHDT and CDR2 is YYEEEE. This CDR3 contains 14 residues. The CDR3 reads CASSLQTGWNEQYF. The DNA of the CDR3 is TGTGCCAGCAGCCTCCAGACGGGGTGGAACGAGCAGTACTTC. Looking up the rest from reference TRBV5-6 and TRBJ2-7 gives the full variable domain: DAGVTQSPTHLIKTRGQQVTLRCSPKSGHDTVSWYQQALGQGPQFIFQYYEEEERQRGNFPDRFSGHQFPNYSSELNVNALLLGDSALYLCASSLQTGWNEQYFGPGTRLTVT.

J is TRBJ1-2 and V is TRBV19; D remains ambiguous. V was clipped by 1 base and J by 6 bases, with 9 bases between them. Germline CDR1 reads LNHDA; CDR2 reads SQIVND (reference sequence). The CDR3 loop spans 13 amino acids. CDR3 region: CASSIAGGNGYTF. CDR3 bases: TGTGCCAGTAGTATAGCCGGCGGCAATGGCTACACCTTC.

The V gene is TRBV5-1, the J gene TRBJ1-6; D is uncertain. V was clipped by 4 bases and J by 0 bases, with 11 bases between them. The CDR3 loop spans 16 amino acids. CDR1 is SGHRS, CDR2 YFSETQ, per germline. The CDR3 sequence: CASSAQRNSYNSPLHF. The CDR3 nucleotides read TGCGCCAGCAGCGCACAACGAAACTCCTATAATTCACCCCTCCACTTT.